This record covers a single T cell receptor (beta chain). This sample stems from a study of control samples from healthy donors and cancer patients. Some clones are missing from TCRdb's copy, which holds only in-frame ones; the method was immunoSEQ multiplex PCR. The data contain roughly 40,000 clones, around four fifths of them singletons. Sequencing was done on a sample of blood. The TCR comes from a man in his 60s in good health.

CDR3 amino acids: CASSYGGSSTNTQYF. The DNA for the CDR3 is TGTGCCAGCAGTTACGGCGGGAGTTCTACGAATACGCAGTATTTT. The rearrangement joins TRBV6-6 to TRBJ2-3; TRBD2 aligns across 7 bases. Germline-derived CDR1 and CDR2 are MNHNY and SVGAGI (reference sequence). The CDR3 covers 15 residues. Unmatched junction bases numbered 9, after V lost 2 bases and J lost 7 bases.